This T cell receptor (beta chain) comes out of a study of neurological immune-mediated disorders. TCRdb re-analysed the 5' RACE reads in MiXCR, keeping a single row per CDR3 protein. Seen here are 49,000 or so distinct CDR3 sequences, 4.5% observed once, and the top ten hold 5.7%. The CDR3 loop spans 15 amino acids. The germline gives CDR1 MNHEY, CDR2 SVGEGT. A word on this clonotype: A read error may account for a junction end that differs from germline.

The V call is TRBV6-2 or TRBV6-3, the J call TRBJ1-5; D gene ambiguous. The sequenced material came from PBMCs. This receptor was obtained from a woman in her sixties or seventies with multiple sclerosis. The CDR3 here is CASSYSVAGNQPQNF. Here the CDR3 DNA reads TGTGCCAGCAGTTACTCGGTTGCGGGCAATCAGCCCCAGAATTTT.